These 6 T cell receptor beta chains were all obtained from the same sample, sequenced in a study of cytomegalovirus exposure and HLA in healthy donors. PCR used 60 Vbeta primers and 13 Jbeta primers. Measured with immunoSEQ multiplex PCR; TCRdb has only the in-frame clones, and not every one. The sample yields around 250,000 clones, roughly 91% seen once. Sequencing was carried out using PBMCs. The receptors shown here come from a girl aged 2 to 9 in good health and CMV-seronegative.

Note on this clone: The germline gene is not matched at one end of the junction; a read error may be the cause. V usage is TRBV7-9 and J usage is TRBJ1-1, with D possibly being TRBD1 (6 bases). The CDR3 extends over 16 amino acids. CDR1 is SEHNR, CDR2 FQNEAQ, per germline (reference sequence). CDR3 protein: CSSSPVAGAKNTEAFF. For the CDR3, the DNA is TGTTCCAGCAGCCCAGTGGCGGGGGCTAAGAACACTGAAGCTTTCTTT. Filled out from reference TRBV7-9 and TRBJ1-1, the complete variable domain reads DTGVSQNPRHKITKRGQNVTFRCDPISEHNRLYWYRQTLGQGPEFLTYFQNEAQLEKSRLLSDRFSAERPKGSFSTLEIQRTEQGDSAMYLCSSSPVAGAKNTEAFFGQGTRLTVV.

The chain employs TRBV19 and TRBJ1-2; no clear D gene. CDR3 length: 14 residues. CDR1 is LNHDA and CDR2 is SQIVND in the germline V gene (reference sequence). V lost 10 bases and J 1 base, leaving 16 bases between the germline ends. CDR3 DNA sequence: TGTGCCACCAGCTCCGGAGAAAGTAACTATGGCTACACCTTC. Its translation is CATSSGESNYGYTF.

Only a few counts were recorded for this clone. The chain employs TRBV5-4 and TRBJ1-5; D remains unclear. The V gene's germline CDR1 is SGHNT and CDR2 YYREEE (reference sequence). The CDR3 has 15 amino acids. Trimming removed 4 bases at V and 0 bases at J, with 11 bases between. The CDR3 loop is CASSLGGNSNQPQHF. CDR3 bases: TGTGCCAGCAGCCTAGGCGGGAATAGCAATCAGCCCCAGCATTTT.

The V call is TRBV27, the J call TRBJ2-1, with D possibly matching TRBD2 (7 bases). CDR1 MNHEY and CDR2 SMNVEV come from the germline V gene (reference sequence). The V end was cut by 7 bases, the J end by 6 bases, with 13 bases between. This CDR3 spans 13 amino acids. The CDR3 reads CASTPGGPNEQFF. The CDR3 coding sequence is TGTGCCAGCACCCCCGGGGGGCCCAATGAGCAGTTCTTC.

The chain has TRBV14 and TRBJ2-7, with TRBD2 matching over 10 bases. Germline loops: CDR1 SGHDN, CDR2 FVKESK. J gave up 2 bases and V 0 bases, and 4 bases lay outside the gene matches. There are 16 residues in the CDR3. Here the CDR3 DNA reads TGTGCCAGCAGCCAAGATGGGAGCGGGAGGGCCTACGAGCAGTACTTC. It specifies CASSQDGSGRAYEQYF.

V gene TRBV4-1 combines with J gene TRBJ2-5; 11 bases match TRBD2. The germline V gene encodes CDR1 MGHRA and CDR2 YSYEKL. Trimming at V came to 0 bases and at J to 13 bases, leaving 7 bases not matched to a gene. This CDR3 comprises 14 residues. The CDR3 loop is CASSQETSGGLRYF. DNA for the CDR3: TGCGCCAGCAGCCAAGAAACTAGCGGGGGCCTCAGGTACTTC.